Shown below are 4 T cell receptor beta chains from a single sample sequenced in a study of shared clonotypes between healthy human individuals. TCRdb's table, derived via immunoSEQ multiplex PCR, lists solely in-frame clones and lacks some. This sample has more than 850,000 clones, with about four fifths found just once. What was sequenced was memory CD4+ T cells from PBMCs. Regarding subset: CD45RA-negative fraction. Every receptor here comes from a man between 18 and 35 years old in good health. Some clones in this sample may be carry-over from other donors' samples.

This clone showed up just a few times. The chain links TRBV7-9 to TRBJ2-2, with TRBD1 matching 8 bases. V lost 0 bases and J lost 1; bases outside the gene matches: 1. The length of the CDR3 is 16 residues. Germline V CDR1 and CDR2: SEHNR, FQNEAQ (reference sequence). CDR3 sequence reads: CASSLAGTGNTGELFF. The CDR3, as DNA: TGTGCCAGCAGCTTAGCCGGGACAGGGAACACCGGGGAGCTGTTTTTT.

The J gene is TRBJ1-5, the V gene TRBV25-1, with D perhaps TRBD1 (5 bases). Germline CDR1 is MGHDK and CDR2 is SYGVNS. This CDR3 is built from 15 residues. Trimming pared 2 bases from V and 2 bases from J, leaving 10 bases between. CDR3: CASSEGGSGNQPQHF. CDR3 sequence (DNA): TGTGCCAGCAGTGAAGGGGGTTCGGGCAATCAGCCCCAGCATTTT.

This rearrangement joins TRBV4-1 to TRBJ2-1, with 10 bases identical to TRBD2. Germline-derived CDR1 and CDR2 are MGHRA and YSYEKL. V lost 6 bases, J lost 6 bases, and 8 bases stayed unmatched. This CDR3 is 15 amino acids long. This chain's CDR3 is CASRHPGLAINEQFF. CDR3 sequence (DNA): TGCGCCAGCAGACACCCGGGACTAGCGATCAATGAGCAGTTCTTC.

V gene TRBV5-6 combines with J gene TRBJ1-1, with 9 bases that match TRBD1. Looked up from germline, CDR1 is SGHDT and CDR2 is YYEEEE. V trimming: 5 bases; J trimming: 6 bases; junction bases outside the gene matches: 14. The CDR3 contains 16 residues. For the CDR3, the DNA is TGTGCCAGCAGGCCTACAGGGGGCGCAGGATTCTCTGAAGCTTTCTTT. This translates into CASRPTGGAGFSEAFF.